The 10 T cell receptor beta chains below were found in one sample sequenced in a study of spatial heterogeneity in lung cancer. TCRdb recomputed calls from the 5' RACE reads with MiXCR, one row per CDR3 protein. The top ten clones hold 30% to 35% of a sample with 20,000 to 25,000 distinct CDR3 sequences, 4.6% of them seen once. Specified time point: sample taken at primary tumor resection. Unsorted samples of tumor, nontumor lung or frozen PBMC had their whole RNA sequenced. The sample was PBMCs, taken at surgery. The receptors stem from a male donor with early-stage non-small cell lung cancer.

The sample holds many counts of this clonotype. The DNA for the CDR3 is TGTGCCAGCAGCCCAGACACAGGGTTCGGGGAGCTGTTTTTT. This gives the protein CASSPDTGFGELFF. The chain combines TRBV6-2 or TRBV6-3 with TRBJ2-2, with D possibly matching TRBD1 (6 bases). Per the germline V gene, CDR1 is MNHEY and CDR2 is SVGEGT. The CDR3 is 14 amino acids. Trimming stripped 6 bases from V and 7 bases from J, with 15 bases between.

This chain connects TRBV12-3 or TRBV12-4 to TRBJ1-2, with D perhaps TRBD1 (5 bases). Trimming removed 6 bases from V and 7 bases from J, with 12 bases in between. The CDR3 length is 12 residues. Here the CDR3 DNA reads TGTGCCAGCAGGCCGGGGGGGTCTGGCTACACCTTC. Its translation is CASRPGGSGYTF.

This clonotype appeared many times. The chain carries TRBV11-2 and TRBJ2-5; D is ambiguous. Trimming removed 1 base from V and 5 bases from J, with 11 bases in between. The CDR3 covers 14 residues. CDR1 and CDR2 (germline): SGHAT, FQNNGV. CDR3 in DNA: TGTGCCAGCAGCTTAGGTTGGAGTAGTGAGACCCAGTACTTC. Amino acid sequence: CASSLGWSSETQYF.

In this sample, this clonotype turned up many times. The chain links TRBV5-1 to TRBJ2-7; 8 bases align to TRBD2. The CDR3 covers 17 residues. V was clipped by 4 bases and J by 5 bases; unmatched bases: 17. Germline loops: CDR1 SGHRS, CDR2 YFSETQ. The DNA of the CDR3 is TGCGCCAGCAGCCACTCCAGCCATGGTCTAGCGGGTGACGAGCAGTACTTC. This encodes CASSHSSHGLAGDEQYF.

V is TRBV4-3 and J is TRBJ2-5; TRBD1 matches 7 bases. Germline V gene sequence: CDR1 LGHNA, CDR2 YSLEER. This CDR3 is 15 amino acids long. V lost 4 bases, J lost 0 bases, and 5 bases stayed unmatched. The CDR3 loop reads CASSPRQGHQETQYF. The CDR3 DNA reads TGCGCCAGCAGCCCACGACAGGGACACCAAGAGACCCAGTACTTC.

This clonotype was detected ten times or more. The CDR3 bases are TGTGCCAGCAGCTTAGAGTTTAGCGGGGGGCATGAGCAGTTCTTC. It specifies CASSLEFSGGHEQFF. The J gene is TRBJ2-1, the V gene TRBV7-2; 10 bases agree with TRBD2. Trimming took 1 base from V and 8 from J; bases not matched to a gene: 5. Germline V gene data show CDR1 as SGHTA and CDR2 as FQGNSA. The CDR3 sequence is 15 residues long.

At least ten counts were recorded for this clonotype. This chain connects TRBV5-1 to TRBJ2-2; TRBD2 matches 9 bases. The germline V gene encodes CDR1 SGHRS and CDR2 YFSETQ. The CDR3 spans 15 residues. The J segment lost 5 bases and the V segment lost 2 bases, leaving 4 bases of the junction unmatched. The CDR3 DNA sequence: TGCGCCAGCAGCTTCTTAGCGGGAGAAACCGGGGAGCTGTTTTTT. It codes for CASSFLAGETGELFF. The complete variable domain, with remaining parts taken from reference TRBV5-1 and TRBJ2-2, reads KAGVTQTPRYLIKTRGQQVTLSCSPISGHRSVSWYQQTPGQGLQFLFEYFSETQRNKGNFPGRFSGRQFSNSRSEMNVSTLELGDSALYLCASSFLAGETGELFFGEGSRLTVL.

This clonotype was counted at least ten times. The gene calls are TRBV7-6 and TRBJ2-7; D assignment may be TRBD1 or TRBD2 (6 bases each). The CDR3 runs 15 residues. Trimming left V 1 base short and J 4 bases short, with 14 bases between. Germline V CDR1 and CDR2: SGHVS, FNYEAQ. DNA for the CDR3: TGTGCCAGCAGCTTAGGTGGGGGGCGGAATTACGAGCAGTACTTC. Its translation is CASSLGGGRNYEQYF. Full variable domain (remainder filled in from reference TRBV7-6 and TRBJ2-7): GAGVSQSPRYKVTKRGQDVALRCDPISGHVSLYWYRQALGQGPEFLTYFNYEAQQDKSGLPNDRFSAERPEGSISTLTIQRTEQRDSAMYRCASSLGGGRNYEQYFGPGTRLTVT.

This clonotype was observed at least ten times. This chain uses TRBV27 with TRBJ1-6; the D is unclear. This CDR3 is built from 16 residues. The V end was cut by 3 bases, the J end by 5 bases, with 14 bases between. Germline CDR1 and CDR2: MNHEY and SMNVEV (reference sequence). CDR3 DNA: TGTGCCAGCAGTTTGTCATTGAGGGCGGATAATTCACCCCTCCACTTT. This codes for CASSLSLRADNSPLHF.

This clonotype was detected many times. The limits of the CDR3 on the DNA are not certain, so only TCRdb's listed CDR3 is given. This chain joins TRBV6-5 and TRBJ2-1; TRBD2 reflects the table's D call only, with no check against the DNA. The CDR3 region is 14 residues in length, termini included. CDR1 is MNHEY and CDR2 is SVGAGI in the germline V gene. The CDR3: CASSSTTSGREQFF.